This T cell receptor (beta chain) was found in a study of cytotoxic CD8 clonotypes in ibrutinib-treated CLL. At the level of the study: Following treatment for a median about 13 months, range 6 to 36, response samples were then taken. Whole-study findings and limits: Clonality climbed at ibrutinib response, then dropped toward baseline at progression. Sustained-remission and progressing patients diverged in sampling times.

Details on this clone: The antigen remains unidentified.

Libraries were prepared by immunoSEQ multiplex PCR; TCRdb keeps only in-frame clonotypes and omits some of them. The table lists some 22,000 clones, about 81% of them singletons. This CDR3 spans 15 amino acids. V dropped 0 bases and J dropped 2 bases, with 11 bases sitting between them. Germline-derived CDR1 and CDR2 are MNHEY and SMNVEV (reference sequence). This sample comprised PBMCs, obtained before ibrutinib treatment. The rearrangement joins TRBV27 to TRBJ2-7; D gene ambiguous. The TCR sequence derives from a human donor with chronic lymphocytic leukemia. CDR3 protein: CASSLSSGITYEQYF. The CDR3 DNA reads TGTGCCAGCAGTTTATCGTCGGGCATAACCTACGAGCAGTACTTC.